Below, one TCR beta chain is given with its context. The data originate from a study of blood T cell repertoires in COVID-19. Germline CDR1 reads LNHDA; CDR2 reads SQIVND (reference sequence). The V and J ends lost 6 bases and 5 bases respectively, with 10 bases between them. CDR3 size: 12 residues. Produced via immunoSEQ multiplex PCR; TCRdb's table is partial and in-frame only. Of 150,000 to 200,000 clones in the sample, 65% to 90% are singletons; the top ten hold roughly 7.8%. The clonotype comes from a man between 60 and 75 years old with acute or convalescent COVID-19. V usage is TRBV19 and J usage is TRBJ1-1; D uncertain. Input material: peripheral blood. The DNA for the CDR3 is TGTGCCAGTAGAAGTACAGAGACTGAAGCTTTCTTT. Amino acid sequence: CASRSTETEAFF.